These 16 T cell receptor beta chains came from one sample sequenced in a study of shared clonotypes between healthy human individuals. Libraries were prepared by immunoSEQ multiplex PCR; TCRdb keeps only in-frame clonotypes and omits some of them. Of 550,000 to 800,000 clones listed, around 90% are singletons. The sequencing input was memory CD8+ T cells from PBMCs. Noted subset: CD45RO+ cells pooled with CCR7-negative TemRA cells. The receptors here all came from a man younger than 35 in good health. Some clones in this sample may be carry-over from other donors' samples.

The gene calls are TRBV28 and TRBJ1-4; D possibly corresponds to TRBD1 (5 bases). The CDR3 extends over 16 amino acids. The germline V gene encodes CDR1 MDHEN and CDR2 SYDVKM. V was cut by 6 bases and J by 4 bases, with 18 bases left in between. The CDR3 loop reads CASRSFGEGLNEKLFF. Written as DNA, the CDR3 is TGTGCCAGCAGATCGTTTGGGGAGGGACTTAATGAAAAACTGTTTTTT. Full variable domain (rest looked up from reference TRBV28 and TRBJ1-4): DVKVTQSSRYLVKRTGEKVFLECVQDMDHENMFWYRQDPGLGLRLIYFSYDVKMKEKGDIPEGYSVSREKKERFSLILESASTNQTSMYLCASRSFGEGLNEKLFFGSGTQLSVL.

CDR3 amino acids: CAILNGRALDTQYF. CDR3 sequence (DNA): TGTGCCATTCTAAACGGGAGGGCCTTAGATACGCAGTATTTT. V usage is TRBV7-8 and J usage is TRBJ2-3, with 8 bases identical to TRBD2. With V trimmed by 10 bases and J by 5 bases, 11 bases remained unmatched. Germline CDR1 and CDR2: SGHVS and FQNEAQ. The CDR3 runs to 14 residues.

The chain joins TRBV9 to TRBJ2-5; 9 nucleotides match TRBD2. The germline CDR1 and CDR2 sequences are SGDLS and YYNGEE. This CDR3 has 16 amino acids. Losses at the gene ends were 0 bases for V and 3 bases for J; bases not matched to a gene: 6. The CDR3: CASSVVAGGLKETQYF. CDR3 in DNA: TGTGCCAGCAGCGTAGTGGCGGGAGGGCTGAAAGAGACCCAGTACTTC.

The chain has TRBV14 and TRBJ1-1; possibly TRBD1 for D (5 bases). CDR3 length: 15 amino acids. Trimming cost V 3 bases and J 5 bases, with 16 bases left between them. CDR1 is SGHDN, CDR2 FVKESK, per germline. The CDR3 loop reads CASSHLSGGLTEAFF. CDR3 sequence (DNA): TGTGCCAGCAGCCACCTGTCCGGGGGACTGACTGAAGCTTTCTTT.

The chain is built from TRBV27 and TRBJ2-1, with 14 bases lining up with TRBD2. Germline V gives CDR1 MNHEY, CDR2 SMNVEV (reference sequence). The junction had 7 bases not matched to a gene; V was cut back by 5 bases and J by 7 bases. The CDR3 totals 16 residues. For the CDR3, the DNA is TGTGCCAGCAGTGAGGGACTAGCGGGAGTTGGGAATGAGCAGTTCTTC. It yields the protein CASSEGLAGVGNEQFF.

This clone appeared a single time. The chain links TRBV5-1 to TRBJ1-2; TRBD1 matches 7 bases. CDR3 length: 15 amino acids. V was pared by 4 bases and J by 5 bases, with 11 bases of the junction left unmatched. The germline gives CDR1 SGHRS, CDR2 YFSETQ. CDR3 sequence reads: CASSPFTTGLYGYTF. Written as DNA, the CDR3 is TGCGCCAGCAGCCCGTTCACGACAGGGCTTTATGGCTACACCTTC.

This clone was observed a handful of times. Different DNA sequences within this sample yield the same CDR3. This chain joins TRBV9 and TRBJ2-7; 7 nucleotides agree with TRBD1. There are 13 residues in the CDR3. V lost 3 bases, J lost 2 bases, and 2 bases stayed unmatched. Germline lookup yields CDR1 SGDLS and CDR2 YYNGEE. CDR3 in amino acids: CASSAGTAYEQYF. In DNA form, the CDR3 reads TGTGCCAGCAGCGCCGGGACAGCCTACGAGCAGTACTTC.

The rearrangement links TRBV4-1 to TRBJ1-1, with D tentatively TRBD1 (5 bases). V lost 3 bases to trimming and J lost 5 bases, with 10 bases between them. This CDR3 spans 13 amino acids. Germline assignment: CDR1 MGHRA and CDR2 YSYEKL. The CDR3 coding sequence is TGCGCCAGCAGCCATGATTCAGGGACTGAAGCTTTCTTT. Amino acids: CASSHDSGTEAFF.

This chain connects TRBV7-9 to TRBJ2-3; TRBD1 matches 8 bases. CDR1 and CDR2 from the germline V gene are SEHNR and FQNEAQ (reference sequence). The V gene end was trimmed by 1 base and the J gene end by 6 bases; junction bases not matched to a gene: 6. The CDR3 runs 15 residues. This CDR3 is CASSLGQGAADTQYF. DNA of the CDR3: TGTGCCAGCAGCTTAGGGCAGGGGGCAGCGGATACGCAGTATTTT.

The chain recombines TRBV19 with TRBJ2-2, with D possibly TRBD1 on 6 matching bases. Germline V gene data show CDR1 as LNHDA and CDR2 as SQIVND (reference sequence). The CDR3 totals 15 residues. Between the trimmed V and J ends, which lost 3 bases and 8 bases, there was a span of 16 bases. The CDR3 is CASSISRGRYGELFF. The CDR3 DNA follows: TGTGCCAGTAGTATTTCCAGGGGAAGGTATGGGGAGCTGTTTTTT.

The V call is TRBV6-1, the J call TRBJ2-1; TRBD1 is a possible D gene (6 bases). CDR1 is MNHNS and CDR2 is SASEGT in the germline V gene. There are 15 residues in the CDR3. Deletions cut 4 bases from V and 2 bases from J, with 12 bases between. The CDR3 coding sequence is TGTGCCAGCAGTGGATACAGGGTAACCTACAATGAGCAGTTCTTC. It codes for CASSGYRVTYNEQFF.

Here the CDR3 DNA reads TGTGCCAGTAGTATCCTCCGGACAGTCAATGAAAAACTGTTTTTT. This encodes CASSILRTVNEKLFF. The V and J genes are TRBV19 and TRBJ1-4; tentatively, D is TRBD1 (6 bases). CDR1 and CDR2 (germline): LNHDA, SQIVND (reference sequence). The CDR3 is 15 residues long. Deletions cut 3 bases from V and 5 bases from J, with 13 bases between.

The sample holds a few counts of this clone. The chain is built from TRBV20-1 and TRBJ1-1; D not certain. There are 11 residues in the CDR3. Trimming took 4 bases from V and 4 from J, leaving 7 bases between them. In germline, CDR1 is DFQATT, CDR2 SNEGSKA (reference sequence). CDR3 DNA: TGCAGTGCTACGGTCCGCACTGAAGCTTTCTTT. It yields the protein CSATVRTEAFF.

The chain uses TRBV13 and TRBJ2-3; no reliable D call. Germline loops: CDR1 PRHDT, CDR2 FYEKMQ (reference sequence). V was shortened by 5 bases and J by 0 bases, with 12 bases between the two germline ends. The CDR3 extends over 15 amino acids. In nucleotides, the CDR3 is TGTGCCAGCAGCCAAAGTATCAGGAGCACAGATACGCAGTATTTT. It yields the protein CASSQSIRSTDTQYF.

In its sample, this clone was seen once. The CDR3 spells CASSARTDNQPQHF. For the CDR3, the DNA is TGTGCCAGCAGCGCCCGGACGGATAATCAGCCCCAGCATTTT. V is TRBV7-6 and J is TRBJ1-5; no reliable D call. Germline V gene sequence: CDR1 SGHVS, CDR2 FNYEAQ. V was cut by 5 bases and J by 4 bases, with 12 bases left in between. The CDR3 loop spans 14 amino acids. Drawing the rest from reference TRBV7-6 and TRBJ1-5, the complete variable domain is GAGVSQSPRYKVTKRGQDVALRCDPISGHVSLYWYRQALGQGPEFLTYFNYEAQQDKSGLPNDRFSAERPEGSISTLTIQRTEQRDSAMYRCASSARTDNQPQHFGDGTRLSIL.

This clone has only a few counts. This chain uses TRBV6-5 with TRBJ2-7; D is uncertain. The CDR3 is 12 residues long. Trimming removed 4 bases at V and 2 bases at J, with 6 bases between. The germline gives CDR1 MNHEY, CDR2 SVGAGI. CDR3 nucleotide sequence: TGTGCCAGCAGTTTATTCGCCTACGAGCAGTACTTC. Translation gives CASSLFAYEQYF.